The 31 T cell receptor beta chains presented below share a single source sample, sequenced in a study of blood T cell repertoires in COVID-19. Sequencing used immunoSEQ multiplex PCR; TCRdb keeps in-frame clones, though not all of them. The sample has about 80,000 clones; about 83% are singletons. Input material: peripheral blood. The receptor source for this set is an older man with active or convalescent COVID-19.

The chain is built from TRBV6-6 and TRBJ2-1; D uncertain. CDR1 is MNHNY, CDR2 SVGAGI, per germline (reference sequence). V was clipped by 6 bases and J by 7 bases, with 7 bases between them. The length of the CDR3 is 11 residues. Written as DNA, the CDR3 is TGTGCCAGCAGCCCTAGGAATGAGCAGTTCTTC. It yields the protein CASSPRNEQFF.

This clone has just one count. Other DNA sequences from this sample encode an identical CDR3 as well. The chain links TRBV3-1 (or the pseudogene TRBV3-2) to TRBJ1-6; possibly TRBD1 for D (6 bases). The CDR3 consists of 14 residues. The germline gives CDR1 LGHDT, CDR2 YNNKEL (reference sequence). The germline V and J ends were trimmed by 0 bases and 7 bases, with 7 bases remaining between them. CDR3 sequence: CASSQDQGNSPLHF. As DNA, the CDR3 is TGTGCCAGCAGCCAAGATCAGGGGAATTCACCCCTCCACTTT.

The chain has TRBV20-1 and TRBJ2-3, with TRBD1 identical over 10 bases. Per the germline V gene, CDR1 is DFQATT and CDR2 is SNEGSKA (reference sequence). This CDR3 has 14 amino acids. The junction had 6 bases not matched to a gene; V was cut back by 3 bases and J by 6 bases. As DNA, the CDR3 is TGCAGTGCTAGTGCGGGGACAGGGGACGATACGCAGTATTTT. As protein: CSASAGTGDDTQYF.

The chain uses TRBV28 and TRBJ1-1; 9 nucleotides align to TRBD1. The V and J ends lost 6 bases and 1 base, in that order; junction bases with no gene match: 9. The CDR3 spans 16 residues. Germline V CDR1 and CDR2: MDHEN, SYDVKM. The CDR3: CASRITGGAGNTEAFF. CDR3 DNA: TGTGCCAGCAGGATAACAGGGGGCGCGGGGAACACTGAAGCTTTCTTT.

The J gene is TRBJ2-3, the V gene TRBV30; the D is unclear. The CDR3 has 12 residues. Trimming cost V 0 bases and J 9 bases, with 10 bases left between them. From germline, CDR1 is GTSNPN and CDR2 SVGIG (reference sequence). CDR3 in amino acids: CAWSVGAYTQYF. The CDR3 DNA reads TGTGCCTGGAGTGTAGGAGCCTACACGCAGTATTTT.

Note on this clone: Other nucleotide sequences from this sample produce the same CDR3. The chain is built from TRBV7-9 and TRBJ2-5, with 8 bases that match TRBD1. Per the germline V gene, CDR1 is SEHNR and CDR2 is FQNEAQ (reference sequence). CDR3 size: 14 residues. V was clipped by 5 bases and J by 2 bases; unmatched bases: 4. CDR3 nucleotide sequence: TGTGCCAGCAGCACAGGACAGGGACAAGAGACCCAGTACTTC. Amino acid sequence: CASSTGQGQETQYF.

The chain combines TRBV7-9 with TRBJ1-4, with D unclear. Trimming shortened V by 5 bases and J by 0 bases, and 13 bases separated the two germline ends. Germline-derived CDR1 and CDR2 are SEHNR and FQNEAQ (reference sequence). The CDR3 consists of 16 residues. CDR3 nucleotide sequence: TGTGCCAGCAGCCCCCTCTTTTCAGCAACTAATGAAAAACTGTTTTTT. This translates into CASSPLFSATNEKLFF.

CDR3 residues: CASSHGWNYGYTF. The CDR3, as DNA: TGCGCCAGCAGCCACGGGTGGAACTATGGCTACACCTTC. This chain uses TRBV5-1 with TRBJ1-2; D remains ambiguous. Deletions cut 4 bases from V and 2 bases from J, with 9 bases between. The germline V gene has CDR1 SGHRS and CDR2 YFSETQ. The CDR3 loop spans 13 amino acids.

The rearrangement links TRBV3-1 (or the pseudogene TRBV3-2) to TRBJ2-7; perhaps TRBD2 as D (7 bases). Germline V gene lookup returns CDR1 LGHDT and CDR2 YNNKEL (reference sequence). This CDR3 spans 14 amino acids. V was cut by 6 bases and J by 3 bases, with 15 bases left in between. This CDR3 is CASSQQGGDYEQYF. The CDR3 DNA follows: TGTGCCAGCAGTCAACAGGGAGGGGACTACGAGCAGTACTTC.

The chain has TRBV5-1 and TRBJ1-2; 7 nucleotides agree with TRBD1. Germline CDR1 is SGHRS and CDR2 is YFSETQ. Trimming removed 2 bases from V and 8 bases from J; junction bases left unmatched: 6. The length of the CDR3 is 13 residues. The CDR3 reads CASSLEGAGGYTF. The CDR3 bases are TGCGCCAGCAGCTTAGAGGGGGCGGGCGGCTACACCTTC.

The genes are TRBV2 and TRBJ2-1; weak D call: TRBD1 (5 bases). Germline lookup yields CDR1 SNHLY and CDR2 FYNNEI. The CDR3 has 15 residues. Trimming removed 4 bases at V and 4 bases at J, with 14 bases between. The CDR3 sequence: CASSVTGPLYNEQFF. CDR3 nucleotides: TGTGCCAGCAGTGTAACAGGACCCTTGTACAATGAGCAGTTCTTC.

The chain joins TRBV25-1 to TRBJ2-5; tentatively, D is TRBD2 (6 bases). Looked up from germline, CDR1 is MGHDK and CDR2 is SYGVNS. CDR3 size: 16 residues. The V and J ends lost 5 bases and 4 bases respectively, with 20 bases between them. CDR3 in amino acids: CASSIGRERLLETQYF. CDR3 bases: TGTGCCAGCAGTATCGGGCGGGAACGTCTATTAGAGACCCAGTACTTC. The variable domain in full, with the rest retrieved from reference TRBV25-1 and TRBJ2-5, is EADIYQTPRYLVIGTGKKITLECSQTMGHDKMYWYQQDPGMELHLIHYSYGVNSTEKGDLSSESTVSRIRTEHFPLTLESARPSHTSQYLCASSIGRERLLETQYFGPGTRLLVL.

The chain uses TRBV9 and TRBJ2-7, with 7 nucleotides matching TRBD2. Germline V gene sequence: CDR1 SGDLS, CDR2 YYNGEE. CDR3 length equals 15 residues. V was clipped by 4 bases and J by 3 bases; unmatched bases: 10. The CDR3 reads CASSSGDHHIYEQYF. CDR3 coding DNA: TGTGCCAGCAGCAGCGGGGACCACCACATCTACGAGCAGTACTTC.

The chain links TRBV9 to TRBJ2-4, with 7 nucleotides matching TRBD1. CDR1 and CDR2 (germline): SGDLS, YYNGEE. The CDR3 consists of 13 residues. V lost 0 bases to trimming and J lost 6 bases; unmatched junction nucleotides: 0. The CDR3 DNA reads TGTGCCAGCAGCGTAGGACAGGGAAACATTCAGTACTTC. It encodes CASSVGQGNIQYF. The whole variable domain, filled in from reference TRBV9 and TRBJ2-4, reads DSGVTQTPKHLITATGQRVTLRCSPRSGDLSVYWYQQSLDQGLQFLIQYYNGEERAKGNILERFSAQQFPDLHSELNLSSLELGDSALYFCASSVGQGNIQYFGAGTRLSVL.

CDR3 sequence reads: CASSQGGSNEQFF. CDR3 DNA: TGTGCCAGCAGCCAAGGGGGCAGCAATGAGCAGTTCTTC. The V and J genes are TRBV4-2 and TRBJ2-1; a possible D gene is TRBD1 (5 bases). Trimming left V 1 base short and J 6 bases short, with 7 bases between. The V gene's germline CDR1 is LGHNA and CDR2 YNFKEQ. This CDR3 is 13 amino acids long.

The genes are TRBV28 and TRBJ2-1, with TRBD2 matching over 11 bases. V was pared by 2 bases and J by 9 bases, with 6 bases of the junction left unmatched. The CDR3 covers 15 residues. CDR1 MDHEN and CDR2 SYDVKM come from the germline V gene. Here the CDR3 reads CASSLLAGGGGEQFF. The CDR3 DNA reads as TGTGCCAGCAGTTTACTAGCGGGAGGAGGCGGTGAGCAGTTCTTC.

The chain employs TRBV3-1 (or the pseudogene TRBV3-2) and TRBJ1-6; D gene unclear. The CDR3 has 16 amino acids. Germline CDR1 reads LGHDT; CDR2 reads YNNKEL (reference sequence). V was cut by 1 base and J by 5 bases, with 12 bases left in between. DNA for the CDR3: TGTGCCAGCAGCCAAGCCCCGGGAGCTGATAATTCACCCCTCCACTTT. Residues: CASSQAPGADNSPLHF.

This chain connects TRBV6-5 to TRBJ2-1, with TRBD2 matching over 8 bases. The CDR3 has 15 residues. Looked up from germline, CDR1 is MNHEY and CDR2 is SVGAGI. V shed 6 bases and J 2 bases; nucleotides not matched to a gene: 6. The CDR3 loop reads CASSTGTRPYNEQFF. In DNA, the CDR3 is TGTGCCAGCAGCACGGGGACTAGACCCTACAATGAGCAGTTCTTC.

This clone was seen a single time. The J gene is TRBJ2-2, the V gene TRBV2, with D possibly being TRBD2 (6 bases). From germline, CDR1 is SNHLY and CDR2 FYNNEI. The ends were cut back, 3 bases at V and 2 bases at J, with 19 bases in the middle. The CDR3 loop spans 18 amino acids. The CDR3 sequence is CASSDSQGTGVNTGELFF. For the CDR3, the DNA is TGTGCCAGCAGTGATAGCCAGGGAACGGGGGTAAACACCGGGGAGCTGTTTTTT.

This chain uses TRBV5-1 with TRBJ2-5; 12 bases align to TRBD2. Germline V lookup: CDR1 SGHRS, CDR2 YFSETQ. V dropped 9 bases and J dropped 1; count of bases not matched to a gene: 7. This CDR3 contains 15 residues. CDR3 sequence (DNA): TGCGCCACGACACTAGCGGGGGGTACCCAAGAGACCCAGTACTTC. As protein: CATTLAGGTQETQYF.

This clone appeared once. The chain recombines TRBV2 with TRBJ2-7; 10 nucleotides align to TRBD2. J gave up 7 bases and V 5 bases, and 8 bases lay outside the gene matches. Looked up from germline, CDR1 is SNHLY and CDR2 is FYNNEI. The CDR3 consists of 14 residues. CDR3 in DNA: TGTGCCAGCAGTTATAGCGGGAGGTCGGGGGAGCAGTACTTC. The encoded protein is CASSYSGRSGEQYF.

This clone was seen only a few times. The V gene is TRBV2, the J gene TRBJ2-2; D is undetermined. CDR1 is SNHLY, CDR2 FYNNEI, per germline. Trimming removed 8 bases from V and 4 bases from J, with 14 bases in between. The CDR3 extends over 14 amino acids. CDR3 in amino acids: CASHFASITGELFF. The CDR3 DNA is TGTGCCAGCCACTTTGCATCTATCACCGGGGAGCTGTTTTTT.

The rearrangement links TRBV30 to TRBJ2-7; TRBD1 matches 7 bases. From germline, CDR1 is GTSNPN and CDR2 SVGIG (reference sequence). J was trimmed by 2 bases and V by 8 bases; bases with no gene match: 9. This CDR3 has 13 residues. The CDR3 loop reads CAGTRQGTYEQYF. For the CDR3, the DNA is TGTGCCGGGACCCGACAGGGTACCTACGAGCAGTACTTC.

This clone has just one count. The chain joins TRBV6-4 to TRBJ2-1; a weak D match, TRBD2 (5 bases). The CDR3 is 14 amino acids. CDR1 and CDR2 (germline): MRHNA, SNTAGT. Trimming took 2 bases from V and 5 from J, leaving 10 bases between them. The CDR3 spells CASSDRARDNEQFF. The CDR3 DNA follows: TGTGCCAGCAGTGACAGGGCGCGGGACAATGAGCAGTTCTTC.

The chain carries TRBV5-1 and TRBJ2-3, with TRBD2 matching over 10 bases. The CDR3 consists of 18 residues. V was pared by 1 base and J by 1 base, with 9 bases of the junction left unmatched. From germline, CDR1 is SGHRS and CDR2 YFSETQ. The CDR3 DNA is TGCGCCAGCAGCTTGTTCACTAGCGGGGCCAGCGGCACAGATACGCAGTATTTT. Its translation is CASSLFTSGASGTDTQYF.

V and J are TRBV24-1 and TRBJ2-2; 8 positions agree with TRBD1. The CDR3 extends over 16 amino acids. V dropped 3 bases and J dropped 4; count of bases not matched to a gene: 6. CDR1 and CDR2 from the germline V gene are KGHDR and SFDVKD. CDR3 sequence (DNA): TGTGCCACCAGTGATGATACAGGGGGAGGCACCGGGGAGCTGTTTTTT. Translating it yields CATSDDTGGGTGELFF.

The chain has TRBV18 and TRBJ1-3; TRBD1 agrees at 11 bases. This CDR3 has 14 amino acids. Germline V gene sequence: CDR1 KGHSH, CDR2 LQKENI. J was trimmed by 6 bases and V by 6 bases; bases with no gene match: 4. For the CDR3, the DNA is TGTGCCAGCTCGTCGGGACAGGGGGAAAACACCATATATTTT. Amino acid sequence: CASSSGQGENTIYF.

This clone was detected only a few times. The chain employs TRBV7-2 and TRBJ1-6; TRBD1 aligns across 8 bases. The CDR3 is made up of 16 amino acids. Germline CDR1 reads SGHTA; CDR2 reads FQGNSA. V shed 3 bases, J shed 4 bases, and the junction held 5 bases outside the gene matches. The CDR3 loop reads CASSLRTGRYNSPLHF. The CDR3 bases are TGTGCCAGCAGCTTGAGGACAGGGCGATATAATTCACCCCTCCACTTT.

This chain joins TRBV19 and TRBJ2-3; 7 nucleotides line up with TRBD2. The germline V gene encodes CDR1 LNHDA and CDR2 SQIVND (reference sequence). The CDR3 is 14 amino acids. Germline trimming cut 6 bases from V and 1 base from J; bases unmatched to any gene: 4. Here the CDR3 DNA reads TGTGCCAGTAGGGCGGCGGGAGGCACAGATACGCAGTATTTT. The encoded protein is CASRAAGGTDTQYF.

V is TRBV7-2 and J is TRBJ1-1, with unresolved D. The CDR3 runs 13 residues. Per germline, CDR1 SGHTA and CDR2 FQGNSA. The V end was cut by 2 bases, the J end by 0 bases, with 4 bases between. Written as DNA, the CDR3 is TGTGCCAGCAGCTTACAGGTGAACACTGAAGCTTTCTTT. Encoded protein: CASSLQVNTEAFF.

The rearrangement links TRBV2 to TRBJ2-5, with 7 positions matching TRBD1. Germline values: CDR1 SNHLY, CDR2 FYNNEI. The trim removed 6 bases at V and 5 bases at J, leaving 6 bases unmatched. This CDR3 is 13 amino acids long. CDR3 loop: CASRDRSTETQYF. For the CDR3, the DNA is TGTGCCAGCAGGGACAGGTCTACTGAGACCCAGTACTTC.